What follows is one T cell receptor beta chain and its context. Its binding antigen is unknown. The record has no base qualities; no much larger clone is one base away. Library preparation was by the immunoSEQ multiplex PCR assay. For the multiplex PCR, a mixture combining 60 forward primers for TCR Vbeta segments and 13 reverse primers for TCR Jbeta segments was used. The CDR3 region of rearranged TCR beta genes was amplified from genomic DNA with a multiplex PCR assay. The amplified TCR beta libraries were sequenced on the Illumina HiSeq System as 87-base-pair reads. The original methods were these. In a later analysis, some 80 million unique TCR beta chains were counted across the 500 to 850 repertoires, and approximately 9.9 million of these chains were shared by at least two donors. To remove PCR and sequencing errors, raw reads were error-corrected and collapsed into unique sequences using a nearest-neighbor algorithm that merged closely related sequences. CDR3 sequences were aligned to IMGT reference sequences to assign V, D and J gene segments. Each retained sequence needed at least a six-nucleotide match to both a V gene segment and a J gene segment. A rearrangement counted as productive if the CDR3 had no stop codons and remained in frame with V and J, and every other rearrangement counted as non-productive. CDR3 was defined by IMGT convention, running from the second conserved V-encoded cysteine to the conserved J-encoded phenylalanine. Sequences without an unambiguous match to a single V gene segment were excluded from the earlier analysis of approximately 600 of the donors. An earlier analysis of a few hundred of the donors called V segments functional above 56.7% productive rearrangements and segregating when the between-donor standard deviation exceeded 5%. A statistical classification framework was developed to diagnose cytomegalovirus status using the catalog of TCR beta chain sequences. V and J gene assignment, in a later analysis, came from comparing TCR nucleotide sequences with IMGT/GENE-DB human TR gene sequences. A later analysis assigned CDR3 sequences and most-parsimonious VDJ recombination scenarios with the TCRdist pipeline. In a later analysis, every TCR beta chain was defined by the combination of its CDR3 amino acid sequence and its V-gene family, and reads without a unique V-gene family were dropped. As a way to deal with suspected cross-contamination and a sequencing artifact, a later analysis dropped hundreds of nucleotide sequences that were highly shared and had low generation probability. In a later analysis, a clonal expansion index for each public chain was calculated from normalized within-repertoire ranks of inferred template counts. A later analysis computed generation probabilities with a VDJ recombination model fitted to out-of-frame rearrangements, and checked the results against IGoR. A later analysis scored TCR-TCR, TCR-HLA and TCR-CMV co-occurrence with hypergeometric tests, applying a repertoire-size bias correction to TCR pairs. False discovery rates were estimated in a later analysis by permuting HLA or CMV assignments 20 times. A later analysis grouped co-occurring TCRs with DBSCAN, adding TCRdist sequence similarity when clustering within HLA-allele-positive subsets. Repertoires with fewer than 30,000 or more than 120,000 public chains were left out of co-occurrence clustering, as were four to six repertoires with anomalous nucleotide sharing. Drawn from immuneACCESS, this table holds only the in-frame rearrangements with V and J called that TCRdb kept. Clones are partly lost; checked studies trace under half to an unresolved V gene and leave the rest unexplained. V and J calls and clone size come straight from that table; D and trimming were deduced from the DNA. The sample table contains about 43,000 clones; only one count was recorded for 50% to 75% of them. Of the sample, approximately 8.4% falls within the top ten clones.

This sample was taken from a study of cytomegalovirus exposure and HLA in healthy donors (dated by TCRdb to 2016 to 2017). With regard to the full study: An earlier analysis of 550 to 700 of the donors reported roughly 300 Gb of sequence data and 120 million or so unique TCR beta sequences from about 180 million T cells. Across under 500 genotyped donors of the cohort, an average of about 240,000 unique TCR beta nucleotide sequences per donor were sequenced, and roughly 20% of those sequences were non-productive. The study was designed to test whether signatures of past pathogen exposure could be identified by cataloging public T cell receptors. An early release covering some 640 HLA-typed donors comprised about 310 gigabases of sequencing data and around 85 million unique TCR sequences. All discovery cohort repertoires had been generated on a single sequencing platform. A later analysis re-examined previously published TCR beta repertoires from about 700 donors and added high-resolution HLA genotyping to investigate patterns of TCR occurrence. Roughly 5 DR-DQ haplotypes were handled as single units for association and clustering, since linkage in the cohort was strong. Besides the first cohort of around 700 subjects, a separate validation cohort made up of 120 different subjects was used. The later analysis used no new phenotypic data to find candidate immune exposures, relying instead on TCR beta sequences and their occurrence across donors. Using immunosequencing, the study profiled T cell repertoires from about 650 subjects and related those repertoires to cytomegalovirus serostatus. Donor age, sex, ethnicity and CMV serostatus were compiled together with the repertoire data. High-throughput TCR immunosequencing, statistical association of individual TCRs with disease status, and machine learning were combined to predict cytomegalovirus infection status. HLA typing covered class I and class II loci at four-digit resolution. Of the roughly 400 genotyped donors, 75% to 85% were placed in the genetic ancestry cluster associated with self-reported Caucasian donors. To decide whether each TCR beta V gene segment behaved as functional or pseudogenic, an earlier analysis of approximately 620 of the donors relied on high-throughput TCR beta sequencing. Genome-wide SNP genotypes for about 65% of the 666 donors were used in a later genetic analysis, which treated that subset as a discovery cohort. Typing coverage differed by locus: A, B, C, DRB1 and DQB1 were typed in roughly 629-640 donors, DQA1 in 500 to 550, DPA1 in over 600, and DPB1 in 472. The paper's findings and limits, for the study overall: Assigning TCR associations to individual alleles was difficult when HLA alleles, especially DR and DQ, strongly co-occurred. The sequencing pipeline was judged likely to have produced a cluster of highly shared sequence variants as a technical artifact. The classifier was reported to diagnose cytomegalovirus status with high specificity and sensitivity in both the original cohort and the validation cohort. In a later analysis, HLA-associated TCR beta chains showed more clonal expansion and lower generation probabilities than non-associated chains that were equally common. Presence/absence analyses assumed roughly uniform sequencing depth across donors, an assumption that may not hold. A later analysis reported that several top co-occurrence clusters appeared linked to parvovirus B19, influenza, CMV and Epstein-Barr virus. Because counts were too low, some 17 rarely observed V segments, including chromosome 9 orphons, were left out of the earlier analysis of 500 to 650 of the donors. This cohort had only TCR beta chains sequenced, and the lack of alpha or paired-chain data limited which features could be detected. In a later analysis, the rate of TCR association differed among HLA loci, with DRB1 alleles having the most associated TCRs and HLA-C alleles having the fewest. Some IMGT-functional V segments, including TRBV6-2 and TRBV6-3, could not be distinguished by the 87-base-pair reads and were therefore excluded. In a later analysis, around 17,000 TCR beta sequences were associated with specific HLA alleles at a false discovery rate of 0.05. Linkage disequilibrium might explain the correlated functional status among segregating V segments, but an unknown experimental factor could not be ruled out. A few of the identified cytomegalovirus-associated TCR beta chains were confirmed in vitro to be specific for cytomegalovirus antigens. According to a later genetic analysis, donors in an Asian-associated ancestry cluster had fewer N-insertions in productive TCRs than the approximately 610-donor mean. While some public TCRs were present in many individuals, most TCR sequences turned up only very rarely across donors. According to the authors, the approach could potentially be generalized to other disease states and immunological phenotypes. According to a later analysis, most CMV-associated TCR beta chains appeared to be HLA-restricted, and the HLA associations seemed to be driven largely by CMV exposure. In an earlier analysis of around 500 of the donors, most TCR beta V segments appeared in productive rearrangements about 90% or about 30% of the time, broadly matching IMGT annotations. The study listed approximately 150 TCR beta chains as associated with cytomegalovirus. A further reported finding was that TCR beta sequences accurately predicted the HLA-A and HLA-B alleles for most subjects in the first cohort. The only immune exposure information available for the cohort was CMV serostatus. Because HLA typing was unavailable for some donors at each locus, only the typed subset was used in association tests. An association between a missense DCLRE1C variant and V-gene and J-gene trimming of TCR beta chains was found in a later genetic analysis and replicated in an independent cohort.

The junction shows trimming of 5 bases on V and 13 bases on J, plus 16 bases between the germline ends. The germline V gene gives CDR1 as SGHTA and CDR2 as FQGTGA. The cysteine opens and the phenylalanine closes a CDR3 of 12 amino acids. Kept here is only the CDR3 DNA, which spans 36 bases and is read in frame from base 1. The cohort was made up of 650 to 700 healthy bone marrow donors. Cohort members were all nominally healthy when sampled, although unrecorded immune exposures were likely present. Of the approximately 700 cohort members, 250 to 300 had positive CMV serostatus and 350 to 450 had negative CMV serostatus, and CMV serostatus was not recorded for the donor. A peripheral blood sample was collected from each donor, and TCR beta sequencing was performed on peripheral blood mononuclear cells. The Qiagen DNeasy Blood Extraction Kit was used to extract genomic DNA from the blood cell samples.

The receptor was isolated from a human donor in good health. Sequenced input: PBMCs. The V and J genes are TRBV7-3 and TRBJ2-3; a tentative D match to TRBD2 spans 6 bases. CDR3 region: CASSASGEREYF. The nucleotide sequence reads TGTGCCAGCAGCGCCTCCGGGGAGCGGGAGTATTTT.